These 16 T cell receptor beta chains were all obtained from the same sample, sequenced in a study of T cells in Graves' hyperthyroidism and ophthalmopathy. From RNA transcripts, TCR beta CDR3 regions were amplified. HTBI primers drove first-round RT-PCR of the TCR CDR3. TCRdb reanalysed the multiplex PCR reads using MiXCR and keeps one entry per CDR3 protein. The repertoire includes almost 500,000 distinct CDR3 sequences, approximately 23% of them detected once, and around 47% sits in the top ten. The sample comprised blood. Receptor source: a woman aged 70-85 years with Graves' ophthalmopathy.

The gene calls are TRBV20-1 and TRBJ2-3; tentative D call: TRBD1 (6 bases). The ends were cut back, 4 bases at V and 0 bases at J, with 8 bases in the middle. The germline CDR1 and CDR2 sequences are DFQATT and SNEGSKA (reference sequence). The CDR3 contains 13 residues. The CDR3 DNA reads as TGCAGTGCTAAGGGGACAAGCACAGATACGCAGTATTTT. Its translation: CSAKGTSTDTQYF.

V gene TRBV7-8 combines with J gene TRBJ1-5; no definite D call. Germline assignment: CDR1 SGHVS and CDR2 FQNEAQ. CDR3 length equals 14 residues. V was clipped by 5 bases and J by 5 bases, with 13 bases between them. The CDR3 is CASSQAPHDQPQHF. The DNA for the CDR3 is TGTGCCAGCAGCCAAGCCCCACATGATCAGCCCCAGCATTTT.

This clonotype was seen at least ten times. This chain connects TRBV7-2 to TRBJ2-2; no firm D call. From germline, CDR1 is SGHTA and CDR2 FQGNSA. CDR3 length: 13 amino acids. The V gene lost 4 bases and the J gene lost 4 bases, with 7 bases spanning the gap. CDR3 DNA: TGTGCCAGCAGCTCAAAAGTCACCGGGGAGCTGTTTTTT. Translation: CASSSKVTGELFF.

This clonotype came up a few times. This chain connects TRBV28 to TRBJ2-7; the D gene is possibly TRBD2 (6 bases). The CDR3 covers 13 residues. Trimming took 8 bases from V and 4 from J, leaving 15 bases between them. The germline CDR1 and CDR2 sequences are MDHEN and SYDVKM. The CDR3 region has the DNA TGTGCCAGCGCTTTGGGGGGTTCTTACGAGCAGTACTTC. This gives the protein CASALGGSYEQYF.

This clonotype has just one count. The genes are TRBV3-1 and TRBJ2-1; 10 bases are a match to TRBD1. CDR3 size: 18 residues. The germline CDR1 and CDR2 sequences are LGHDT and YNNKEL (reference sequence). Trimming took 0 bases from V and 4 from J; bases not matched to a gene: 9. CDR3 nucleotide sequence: TGTGCCAGCAGCCAAGATTGGGACAGGGGTCAGTTTTACAATGAGCAGTTCTTC. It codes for CASSQDWDRGQFYNEQFF.

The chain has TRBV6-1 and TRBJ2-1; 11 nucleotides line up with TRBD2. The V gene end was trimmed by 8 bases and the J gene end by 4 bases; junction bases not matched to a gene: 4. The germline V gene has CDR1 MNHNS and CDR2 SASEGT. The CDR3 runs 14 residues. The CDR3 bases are TGTGCCAGCTGTACTAGCGGGGGATACAATGAGCAGTTCTTC. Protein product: CASCTSGGYNEQFF.

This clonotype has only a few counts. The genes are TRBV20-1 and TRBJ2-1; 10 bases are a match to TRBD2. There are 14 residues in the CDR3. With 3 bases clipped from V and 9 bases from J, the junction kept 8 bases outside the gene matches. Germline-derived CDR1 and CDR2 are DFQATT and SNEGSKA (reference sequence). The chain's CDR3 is CSARASGRAGEQFF. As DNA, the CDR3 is TGCAGTGCTAGGGCGAGCGGGAGGGCTGGTGAGCAGTTCTTC.

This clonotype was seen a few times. The CDR3 DNA reads TGTGCCAGCGGTAATGACAGGGTTCATGGCTACACCTTC. Protein sequence: CASGNDRVHGYTF. J is TRBJ1-2 and V is TRBV12-3 or TRBV12-4; 7 bases map to TRBD1. The CDR3 is 13 amino acids. V dropped 8 bases and J dropped 6; count of bases not matched to a gene: 9.

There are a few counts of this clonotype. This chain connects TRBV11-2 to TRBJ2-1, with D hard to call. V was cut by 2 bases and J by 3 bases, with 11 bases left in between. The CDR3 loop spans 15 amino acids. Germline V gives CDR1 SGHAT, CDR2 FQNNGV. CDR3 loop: CASSLSVENYNEQFF. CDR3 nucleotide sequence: TGTGCCAGCAGCTTATCAGTGGAAAACTACAATGAGCAGTTCTTC.

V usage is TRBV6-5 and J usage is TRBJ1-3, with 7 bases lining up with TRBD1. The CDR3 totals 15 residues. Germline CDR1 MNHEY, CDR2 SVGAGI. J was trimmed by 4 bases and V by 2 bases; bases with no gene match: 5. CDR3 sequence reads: CASSYVGGSGNTIYF. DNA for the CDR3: TGTGCCAGCAGTTACGTAGGGGGCTCAGGAAACACCATATATTTT.

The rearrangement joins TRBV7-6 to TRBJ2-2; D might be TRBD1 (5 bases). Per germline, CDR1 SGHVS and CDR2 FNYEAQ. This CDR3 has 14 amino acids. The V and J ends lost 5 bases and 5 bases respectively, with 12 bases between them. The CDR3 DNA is TGTGCCAGCAGCCTCAAAGGGGCGACCGGGGAGCTGTTTTTT. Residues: CASSLKGATGELFF. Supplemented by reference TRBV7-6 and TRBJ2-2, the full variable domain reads GAGVSQSPRYKVTKRGQDVALRCDPISGHVSLYWYRQALGQGPEFLTYFNYEAQQDKSGLPNDRFSAERPEGSISTLTIQRTEQRDSAMYRCASSLKGATGELFFGEGSRLTVL.

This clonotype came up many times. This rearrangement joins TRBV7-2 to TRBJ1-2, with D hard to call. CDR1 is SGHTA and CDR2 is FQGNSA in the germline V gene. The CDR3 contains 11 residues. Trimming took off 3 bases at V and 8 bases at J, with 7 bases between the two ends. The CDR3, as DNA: TGTGCCAGCAGCTTTTCTTTCGGCTACACCTTC. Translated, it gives CASSFSFGYTF.

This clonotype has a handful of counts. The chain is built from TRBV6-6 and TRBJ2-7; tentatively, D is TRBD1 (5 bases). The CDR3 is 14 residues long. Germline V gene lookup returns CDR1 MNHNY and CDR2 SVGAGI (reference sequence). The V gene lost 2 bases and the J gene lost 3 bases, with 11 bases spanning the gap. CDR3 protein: CASSYGTQGYEQYF. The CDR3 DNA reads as TGTGCCAGCAGTTACGGTACGCAGGGCTACGAGCAGTACTTC.

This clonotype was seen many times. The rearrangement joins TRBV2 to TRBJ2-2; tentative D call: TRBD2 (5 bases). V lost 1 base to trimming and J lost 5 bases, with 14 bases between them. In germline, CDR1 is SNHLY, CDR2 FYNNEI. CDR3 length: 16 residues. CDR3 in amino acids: CASSEGGLSGTGELFF. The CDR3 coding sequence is TGTGCCAGCAGTGAAGGTGGACTCTCGGGGACCGGGGAGCTGTTTTTT.

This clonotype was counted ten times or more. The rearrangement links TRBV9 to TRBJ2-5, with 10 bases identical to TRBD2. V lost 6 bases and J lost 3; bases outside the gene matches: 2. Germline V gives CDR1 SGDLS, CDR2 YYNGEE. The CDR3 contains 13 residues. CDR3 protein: CASNLAGEETQYF. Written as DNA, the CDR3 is TGTGCCAGCAACCTAGCGGGAGAAGAGACCCAGTACTTC.

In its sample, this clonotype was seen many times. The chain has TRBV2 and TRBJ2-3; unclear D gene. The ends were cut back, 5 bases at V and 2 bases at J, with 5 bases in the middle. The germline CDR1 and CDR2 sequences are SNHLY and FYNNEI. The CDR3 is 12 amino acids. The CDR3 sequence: CASSPYTDTQYF. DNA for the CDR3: TGTGCCAGCAGTCCCTACACAGATACGCAGTATTTT.